The clone carrying this T cell receptor (beta chain) was counted only a few times. These data come from a study of T cells in Graves' hyperthyroidism and ophthalmopathy. The CDR3 consists of 14 residues. Trimming removed 0 bases at V and 5 bases at J, with 9 bases between. Germline CDR1 and CDR2: SGDLS and YYNGEE. TCR beta CDR3 regions were amplified from RNA. The TCR CDR3 first-round RT-PCR relied on the HTBI primer set. MiXCR was run by TCRdb on the multiplex PCR reads, yielding one entry per CDR3 protein. The sample includes under 350,000 distinct CDR3 sequences, 21% seen only once; the top ten take less than 65%.

This chain links TRBV9 with TRBJ2-1; D may be TRBD1 (6 bases). The receptor's source is a woman between 45 and 60 years old with Graves' hyperthyroidism. Sequencing was done on a sample of blood. The CDR3 DNA follows: TGTGCCAGCAGCGTAGGGCAGGGGAACAATGAGCAGTTCTTC. Amino acid sequence: CASSVGQGNNEQFF.